This T cell receptor beta chain emerged from a study of blood T cell repertoires in COVID-19. Study background: Sample material is recorded as cDNA or gDNA derived from T cells, B-cell-depleted T cells, or PBMCs.

The germline V gene has CDR1 MNHEY and CDR2 SVGAGI. The CDR3 has 16 amino acids. The germline V and J ends were trimmed by 2 bases and 1 base, with 12 bases remaining between them. As processed by the authors: The authors estimated nucleated cell counts from reference gene primer amplification. TCRdb's copy holds only in-frame clones and misses some; the assay was immunoSEQ multiplex PCR. V and J calls plus clone size are reproduced from that table; the DNA served to infer D and trimming. The data hold around 50,000 clones, with approximately 88% observed a single time. The sample comprised peripheral blood. This receptor was obtained from a human donor in a cohort sampled during active COVID-19. The V call is TRBV6-5, the J call TRBJ2-1; D not certain. The CDR3 DNA sequence: TGTGCCAGCAGTTACGGTGGGCTTCAATCCTACAATGAGCAGTTCTTC. This codes for CASSYGGLQSYNEQFF.